Described below is a single T cell receptor beta chain sequence and its context. The entry originates in a study of blood T cell repertoires in COVID-19. As for the study in general: The United States, Italy and Spain were the sources of the acute and convalescent COVID-19 samples. In each case, the material was cDNA or gDNA derived from T cells, B-cell-depleted T cells, or PBMCs.

Trimming at V came to 4 bases and at J to 8 bases, leaving 6 bases not matched to a gene. There are 13 residues in the CDR3. Germline CDR1 is SGHNT and CDR2 is YYREEE (reference sequence). As handled by the study authors: Using reference gene primer amplification, nucleated cell counts were estimated. Clones were sequenced by immunoSEQ multiplex PCR, and TCRdb holds only the in-frame ones, with some missing. The V and J calls and clone size come from that table; D and trimming were worked out from the DNA. The sample has approximately 230,000 clones, just over 85% seen once. The specimen was peripheral blood. This rearrangement joins TRBV5-4 to TRBJ1-3; 7 bases align to TRBD1. The TCR originated in a man aged 25-45 years who had recovered from COVID-19. Here the CDR3 reads CASSETGADTIYF. The CDR3 nucleotides are TGTGCCAGCAGCGAAACAGGGGCGGACACCATATATTTT.